One and the same sample provided the 19 T cell receptor beta chains below, sequenced in a study of Tregs in tolerant kidney transplant recipients. Only in-frame clones appear in the TCRdb table, and some are missing; sequencing was by immunoSEQ multiplex PCR. Found here are about 50,000 clones, roughly nine tenths of them singletons; the top ten hold 15% to 17%. Related graft donors supplied nonmyeloablative bone marrow transplants, and mixed chimerism was transient. Sequencing used CD8+ T cells from blood (PBMCs), obtained 12 months after the transplant. The receptor set was obtained from a human patient who received a combined kidney and bone marrow transplant. A share of the T cells may be of graft donor origin.

V and J are TRBV27 and TRBJ2-1; D not certain. The CDR3 is 15 residues long. CDR1 and CDR2 from the germline V gene are MNHEY and SMNVEV (reference sequence). V lost 2 bases and J 5 bases, leaving 13 bases between the germline ends. The CDR3, as DNA: TGTGCCAGCAGTTTAGTGCAGGTTCCCAACAATGAGCAGTTCTTC. It is translated as CASSLVQVPNNEQFF.

The V and J genes are TRBV2 and TRBJ1-5; D is ambiguous. Trimming stripped 0 bases from V and 6 bases from J, with 12 bases between. The CDR3 is 15 residues long. Germline V lookup: CDR1 SNHLY, CDR2 FYNNEI. CDR3 nucleotides: TGTGCCAGCAGTGAAGCTTTTACGGGGATTCAGCCCCAGCATTTT. Its translation is CASSEAFTGIQPQHF.

This chain's CDR3 is CAGPGQGRTDTQYF. The CDR3 DNA follows: TGTGCCGGCCCGGGACAGGGACGCACAGATACGCAGTATTTT. The rearrangement uses TRBV2 and TRBJ2-3, with 9 bases identical to TRBD1. Germline V lookup: CDR1 SNHLY, CDR2 FYNNEI. CDR3 length: 14 residues. The ends lost 11 bases at V and 1 base at J; junction bases unmatched: 7. Using reference TRBV2 and TRBJ2-3 for the parts outside the CDR3, the full variable domain is EPEVTQTPSHQVTQMGQEVILRCVPISNHLYFYWYRQILGQKVEFLVSFYNNEISEKSEIFDDQFSVERPDGSNFTLKIRSTKLEDSAMYFCAGPGQGRTDTQYFGPGTRLTVL.

The chain carries TRBV30 and TRBJ2-2, with TRBD2 as a possible D gene (7 bases). V dropped 4 bases and J dropped 7 bases, with 13 bases sitting between them. Germline lookup yields CDR1 GTSNPN and CDR2 SVGIG (reference sequence). The CDR3 covers 13 residues. The CDR3 spells CAWTGGAGGELFF. CDR3 in DNA: TGTGCCTGGACTGGGGGGGCTGGCGGGGAGCTGTTTTTT.

The chain couples TRBV15 to TRBJ1-1, with D uncertain. Trimming shortened V by 6 bases and J by 5 bases, and 13 bases separated the two germline ends. CDR1 is LNHNV, CDR2 YYDKDF, per germline (reference sequence). The CDR3 sequence is 13 residues long. Here the CDR3 reads CATSWEGGTEAFF. CDR3 sequence (DNA): TGTGCCACCAGTTGGGAGGGTGGAACTGAAGCTTTCTTT.

The V and J genes are TRBV5-1 and TRBJ2-7, with D unresolved. The CDR3 extends over 15 amino acids. CDR1 and CDR2 (germline): SGHRS, YFSETQ. V was trimmed by 2 bases and J by 0 bases, leaving 12 bases between them. The CDR3 region is CASSFKPSISYEQYF. CDR3 nucleotide sequence: TGCGCCAGCAGCTTCAAACCTTCTATCTCCTACGAGCAGTACTTC. The variable domain in full, with the rest retrieved from reference TRBV5-1 and TRBJ2-7, is KAGVTQTPRYLIKTRGQQVTLSCSPISGHRSVSWYQQTPGQGLQFLFEYFSETQRNKGNFPGRFSGRQFSNSRSEMNVSTLELGDSALYLCASSFKPSISYEQYFGPGTRLTVT.

The rearrangement joins TRBV12-5 to TRBJ1-1, with 9 bases identical to TRBD1. V lost 0 bases, J lost 4 bases, and 3 bases stayed unmatched. The CDR3 is 15 amino acids. Germline values: CDR1 LGHNT, CDR2 FRNRAP. CDR3 protein: CASGLVQGAVTEAFF. The DNA for the CDR3 is TGTGCTAGTGGTTTGGTACAGGGGGCAGTCACTGAAGCTTTCTTT.

The chain couples TRBV4-3 to TRBJ1-4; no definite D call. The V gene's germline CDR1 is LGHNA and CDR2 YSLEER. This CDR3 has 19 residues. V was shortened by 0 bases and J by 4 bases, with 21 bases between the two germline ends. The CDR3 region is CASSQDSTANLTLNEKLFF. The CDR3 nucleotides read TGCGCCAGCAGCCAAGACTCAACAGCCAATCTTACACTTAATGAAAAACTGTTTTTT.

The genes are TRBV11-2 and TRBJ1-2; D not certain. CDR1 and CDR2 from the germline V gene are SGHAT and FQNNGV. The ends were cut back, 5 bases at V and 2 bases at J, with 15 bases in the middle. This CDR3 contains 15 residues. The CDR3 protein is CASSPRSVKNYGYTF. CDR3 sequence (DNA): TGTGCCAGCAGCCCCCGCAGCGTTAAAAACTATGGCTACACCTTC.

The V and J genes are TRBV19 and TRBJ2-3; maybe TRBD2 (7 bases). There are 15 residues in the CDR3. Germline V gives CDR1 LNHDA, CDR2 SQIVND (reference sequence). Trimming left V 3 bases short and J 5 bases short, with 15 bases between. CDR3 in amino acids: CASSIMWGGRDTQYF. The CDR3 DNA follows: TGTGCCAGTAGTATTATGTGGGGGGGCAGAGATACGCAGTATTTT. The full variable domain, in which reference TRBV19 and TRBJ2-3 provide the parts outside the CDR3, is DGGITQSPKYLFRKEGQNVTLSCEQNLNHDAMYWYRQDPGQGLRLIYYSQIVNDFQKGDIAEGYSVSREKKESFPLTVTSAQKNPTAFYLCASSIMWGGRDTQYFGPGTRLTVL.

The gene calls are TRBV30 and TRBJ2-7; 9 bases match TRBD1. The V segment lost 3 bases and the J segment 5 bases; nucleotides outside the gene matches: 5. Germline CDR1 and CDR2: GTSNPN and SVGIG (reference sequence). This CDR3 region has 13 residues. CDR3 in DNA: TGTGCCTGGAGCTCGGGACAGGGTCACGAGCAGTACTTC. This encodes CAWSSGQGHEQYF.

This clone came up once. The chain carries TRBV27 and TRBJ2-1; possible D gene TRBD2, 5 bases. V shed 6 bases and J shed 5 bases, with 8 bases lying between them. This CDR3 has 12 residues. Germline lookup yields CDR1 MNHEY and CDR2 SMNVEV (reference sequence). CDR3 loop: CASRLGDNEQFF. CDR3 nucleotide sequence: TGTGCCAGCAGGTTGGGAGACAATGAGCAGTTCTTC.

This chain connects TRBV28 to TRBJ2-6; D not resolved. The CDR3 has 14 residues. V lost 3 bases and J 0 bases, leaving 3 bases between the germline ends. The germline CDR1 and CDR2 sequences are MDHEN and SYDVKM. CDR3 nucleotide sequence: TGTGCCAGCAGTTTTCTCTCTGGGGCCAACGTCCTGACTTTC. It specifies CASSFLSGANVLTF.

The chain employs TRBV25-1 and TRBJ2-3; perhaps TRBD2 as D (7 bases). Germline loops: CDR1 MGHDK, CDR2 SYGVNS. Trimming stripped 2 bases from V and 6 bases from J, with 15 bases between. This CDR3 contains 15 residues. Here the CDR3 DNA reads TGTGCCAGCAGTGAACTGGCGGGGGCTTGGGATACGCAGTATTTT. Translated, it gives CASSELAGAWDTQYF.

The J gene is TRBJ2-7, the V gene TRBV11-2, with TRBD2 matching 7 bases. The V segment lost 4 bases and the J segment 3 bases; nucleotides outside the gene matches: 6. The CDR3 is 14 amino acids. Per germline, CDR1 SGHAT and CDR2 FQNNGV. CDR3 in DNA: TGTGCCAGCAGCTGGGGGGGGGTTCGCTACGAGCAGTACTTC. It is translated as CASSWGGVRYEQYF.

The V gene is TRBV29-1, the J gene TRBJ2-1; TRBD2 aligns across 9 bases. The CDR3 covers 14 residues. Germline CDR1 SQVTM, CDR2 ANQGSEA. The V segment lost 3 bases and the J segment 7 bases; nucleotides outside the gene matches: 7. CDR3: CSVDVAGGRNEQFF. CDR3 coding DNA: TGCAGCGTTGATGTGGCGGGGGGGCGGAATGAGCAGTTCTTC.

The chain links TRBV15 to TRBJ2-7, with D possibly TRBD2 on 6 matching bases. V was clipped by 5 bases and J by 7 bases, with 15 bases between them. The CDR3 contains 13 residues. Germline lookup yields CDR1 LNHNV and CDR2 YYDKDF (reference sequence). CDR3 loop: CATSAGTTAEQYF. The CDR3 bases are TGTGCCACCAGCGCGGGGACCACCGCTGAGCAGTACTTC.

The rearrangement uses TRBV6-1 and TRBJ2-3; 9 positions match TRBD2. Per germline, CDR1 MNHNS and CDR2 SASEGT. The CDR3 covers 17 residues. After removal of 3 bases from V and 2 bases from J, the junction contained 9 bases not matched to a gene. CDR3 amino acids: CASSDLAGGPYTDTQYF. As DNA, the CDR3 is TGTGCCAGCAGTGATTTGGCGGGAGGGCCTTACACAGATACGCAGTATTTT.

CDR3 nucleotides: TGTGCCAGTAGTATAGCCCAGGGGGCGCGATCACCCCTCCACTTT. It encodes CASSIAQGARSPLHF. The rearrangement uses TRBV19 and TRBJ1-6; TRBD1 agrees at 8 bases. The junction had 6 bases not matched to a gene; V was cut back by 1 base and J by 10 bases. The CDR3 contains 15 residues. The germline V gene encodes CDR1 LNHDA and CDR2 SQIVND (reference sequence).